This paragraph reports one T cell receptor beta chain. Its antigen is undetermined. The CDR3 runs to 13 residues. The V gene lost 8 bases and the J gene lost 5 bases, with 15 bases spanning the gap. The V gene's germline CDR1 is SNHLY and CDR2 FYNNEI. Chemo-refractory metastatic non-small-cell lung cancer patients received focal radiation with ipilimumab CTLA-4 blockade. The entry originates in a study of radiotherapy plus CTLA-4 blockade in lung cancer. The data were produced by immunoSEQ multiplex PCR, yet TCRdb's version contains in-frame clones alone and is incomplete. The sample lists about 49,000 clones; approximately 79% were seen once. Study-level findings and limits: The authors reported that early blood T cell clone dynamics, with interferon-beta, best predicted response. An expansion of tumor-derived TCR clones occurred in blood after radiotherapy plus ipilimumab.

This rearrangement joins TRBV2 to TRBJ1-1; the D is unclear. The source material was peripheral blood, sampled from a patient treated with radiotherapy plus ipilimumab. The receptor's source is a human donor with non-small cell lung cancer who had stable disease on radiotherapy plus ipilimumab. The CDR3 nucleotides read TGTGCCAGCCTACTGGAACAGTGGACTGAAGCTTTCTTT. This sequence encodes CASLLEQWTEAFF.